In this sample, the clone carrying this T cell receptor (beta chain) turned up a few times. What it recognizes is unknown. This sample is part of a study of CD8+ T cells in alopecia areata. cDNA serving as the sequencing template came from extracted, reverse transcribed RNA. Profiled with immunoSEQ multiplex PCR; TCRdb holds only in-frame clones, not every one. This table has hundreds of thousands of clones, 55% to 75% appearing once. The study's findings and limits: A large proportion of expanded lesional clones were detected persisting in scalp and blood during tofacitinib.

The V gene end was trimmed by 5 bases and the J gene end by 7 bases; junction bases not matched to a gene: 5. The CDR3 covers 13 residues. Per germline, CDR1 SQVTM and CDR2 ANQGSEA. The treatment here: oral pan-JAK inhibitor, 5-10 mg twice daily. The sequence came from a human donor with alopecia areata. Sequenced material: CD4+ T cells sorted from blood, taken at week 24, from a patient treated with tofacitinib. This rearrangement joins TRBV29-1 to TRBJ1-6; 7 nucleotides line up with TRBD1. CDR3 protein: CSVRGTDNSPLHF. Written as DNA, the CDR3 is TGCAGCGTTAGGGGGACAGACAATTCACCCCTCCACTTT.